This is a list of T cell receptor beta chains from one sample in a study of cytomegalovirus exposure and HLA in healthy donors. Clones were read by immunoSEQ multiplex PCR, and TCRdb kept only the in-frame ones, dropping some. The sample has more than 140,000 clones, 55% to 70% seen once. The specimen was PBMCs. These receptor sequences come from a woman aged 25 to 39 in good health and CMV-seropositive. Both conserved end residues are part of each CDR3. Each record gives: J gene, V gene, D gene, clone size, CDR3 protein, CDR3 DNA. The D gene is left open where the match is weak. Clone size is not always given. Where it is, it says once, few, many or a class for expanded clones.

>TRBJ2-7|TRBV7-6|TRBD1|.
CASSLGGQGPLSSYEQYF
TGTGCCAGCAGCTTAGGAGGACAGGGTCCCCTCAGCTCCTACGAGCAGTACTTC
>TRBJ2-2|TRBV29-1|.|.
CSVDQNTGELFF
TGCAGCGTTGATCAGAACACCGGGGAGCTGTTTTTT
>TRBJ2-7|TRBV28|TRBD1|few
CASRYDRGNSYEQYF
TGTGCCAGCAGGTACGACAGGGGAAACTCCTACGAGCAGTACTTC
>TRBJ1-3|TRBV18|.|.
CASSPFPSGASGNTIYF
TGTGCCAGCTCACCGTTCCCCTCAGGGGCCAGCGGAAACACCATATATTTT
>TRBJ2-1|TRBV5-1|TRBD2|.
CASSLDIPSGSYNEQFF
TGCGCCAGCAGCTTGGACATTCCTAGCGGGAGCTACAATGAGCAGTTCTTC
>TRBJ2-5|TRBV25-1|TRBD2|.
CASSDPGTSETQYF
TGTGCCAGCAGTGATCCCGGGACTAGTGAGACCCAGTACTTC
>TRBJ2-3|TRBV6-4|TRBD2|.
CASSDQSSGADTQYF
TGTGCCAGCAGTGACCAGAGTAGCGGGGCAGATACGCAGTATTTT
>TRBJ2-3|TRBV4-1|.|.
CASSQVKSYTVTDTQYF
TGCGCCAGCAGCCAAGTGAAGTCCTATACTGTCACAGATACGCAGTATTTT
>TRBJ1-5|TRBV6-5|.|few
CATQAQYSNQPQHF
TGTGCCACCCAGGCCCAGTATAGCAATCAGCCCCAGCATTTT
>TRBJ2-6|TRBV10-3|.|.
CASGALLSGANVLTF
TGTGCCAGTGGGGCCTTGCTCTCTGGGGCCAACGTCCTGACTTTC
>TRBJ2-5|TRBV28|.|.
CATISWAGETQYF
TGTGCCACTATCTCCTGGGCGGGAGAGACCCAGTACTTC
>TRBJ2-7|TRBV5-1|.|.
CASSFAGPTSEQYF
TGCGCCAGCAGCTTCGCCGGGCCGACTAGCGAGCAGTACTTC
>TRBJ1-1|TRBV6-1|.|few
CALSLVFMNTEAFF
TGTGCCCTAAGTCTAGTTTTCATGAACACTGAAGCTTTCTTT
>TRBJ1-2|TRBV10-3|TRBD1|.
CAINQQGINYGYTF
TGTGCCATCAACCAACAGGGGATTAACTATGGCTACACCTTC
>TRBJ2-1|TRBV7-3|TRBD2|once
CASSLTSGGGHEQFF
TGTGCCAGCAGCTTGACTAGCGGGGGAGGTCATGAGCAGTTCTTC
>TRBJ1-2|TRBV19|TRBD1|.
CASRHGQGYVGYTF
TGTGCCAGTAGGCATGGACAGGGTTATGTCGGCTACACCTTC
>TRBJ2-7|TRBV2|.|.
CASFGGMAEQYF
TGTGCCAGCTTCGGGGGAATGGCCGAGCAGTACTTC
>TRBJ2-7|TRBV2|.|.
CASRAGQLFYEQYF
TGTGCCAGCAGAGCTGGACAGCTTTTCTACGAGCAGTACTTC
>TRBJ1-4|TRBV7-9|.|.
CASSLEQFNEKLFF
TGTGCCAGCAGCTTAGAACAGTTTAATGAAAAACTGTTTTTT
>TRBJ1-5|TRBV4-2|TRBD1|.
CASSQGVGGQGTTQHF
TGTGCCAGCAGCCAAGGGGTAGGGGGCCAAGGGACGACCCAGCATTTT
>TRBJ2-1|TRBV13|TRBD2|.
CASSLWASGRNEQFF
TGTGCCAGCAGCTTATGGGCTAGCGGGCGTAATGAGCAGTTCTTC
>TRBJ1-1|TRBV28|.|.
CASRSSEAFF
TGTGCCAGCAGGAGCTCTGAAGCTTTCTTT
>TRBJ1-2|TRBV28|TRBD1|.
CATNRGYYGHTF
TGTGCCACCAACAGGGGATACTATGGCCACACCTTC
>TRBJ2-7|TRBV11-3|.|.
CASSIGDSLSYEQYF
TGTGCCAGCAGCATAGGGGACTCGCTATCCTACGAGCAGTACTTC
>TRBJ2-1|TRBV5-6|TRBD1|.
CASSPVTGVSEQFF
TGTGCCAGCAGCCCGGTAACAGGGGTCAGCGAGCAGTTCTTC
>TRBJ1-1|TRBV6-7|.|.
CASSYSRGIGNTEAFF
TGTGCCAGCAGTTACTCTCGGGGTATCGGGAACACTGAAGCTTTCTTT
>TRBJ2-3|TRBV4-1|.|once
CASSQASLPPGDTQYF
TGCGCCAGCAGCCAAGCTTCTCTTCCCCCGGGGGATACGCAGTATTTT
>TRBJ1-2|TRBV6-5|TRBD1|.
CASSPSSPTGHGYTF
TGTGCCAGCAGCCCCTCCTCTCCGACAGGGCATGGCTACACCTTC
>TRBJ1-1|TRBV9|TRBD1|.
CASSASRGLRTEAFF
TGTGCCAGCAGCGCCTCCAGGGGGCTACGGACTGAAGCTTTCTTT
>TRBJ2-3|TRBV19|.|few
CASRLGLGTDTQYF
TGTGCCAGTAGGTTGGGACTGGGCACAGATACGCAGTATTTT
>TRBJ1-5|TRBV7-8|.|few
CASSRRIQPQHF
TGTGCCAGCAGCCGTAGAATTCAGCCCCAGCATTTT
>TRBJ1-2|TRBV29-1|.|few
CSVLRWGGSTGDYGYTF
TGCAGCGTACTTAGGTGGGGCGGTTCGACAGGTGACTATGGCTACACCTTC